The sequence of this TCR beta chain was determined in a study of identical twins. Each cDNA held unique molecular identifiers, and template switching gave it a universal primer site. TCRdb reprocessed the 5' RACE reads via MiXCR and lists one record per CDR3 protein. This sample has under 450,000 distinct CDR3 sequences, with around a sixth found just once. Whole-study results and caveats: The study found weaker excess twin sharing in beta out-of-frame sequences.

This clonotype was counted only a few times. Its antigen remains unidentified. Between the trimmed V and J ends, which lost 1 base and 4 bases, there was a span of 12 bases. Germline V gives CDR1 SGHTA, CDR2 FQGNSA. This CDR3 has 15 residues. Sequenced input: naive T cells sorted from blood. The TCR comes from a man aged 50 to 59 in good health. This chain links TRBV7-2 with TRBJ2-3, with D possibly being TRBD2 (5 bases). As DNA, the CDR3 is TGTGCCAGCAGCTTAGTCCCGGGATCATCAGATACGCAGTATTTT. Translation: CASSLVPGSSDTQYF.